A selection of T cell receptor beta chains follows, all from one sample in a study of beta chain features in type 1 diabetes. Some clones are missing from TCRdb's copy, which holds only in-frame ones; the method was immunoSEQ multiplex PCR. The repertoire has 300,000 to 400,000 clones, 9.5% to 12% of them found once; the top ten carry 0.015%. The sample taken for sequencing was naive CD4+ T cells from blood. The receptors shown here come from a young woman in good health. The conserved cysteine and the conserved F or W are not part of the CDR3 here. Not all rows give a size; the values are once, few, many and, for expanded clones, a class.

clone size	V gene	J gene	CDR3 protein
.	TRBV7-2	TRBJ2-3	ASSLAPRTGSRSDTQY
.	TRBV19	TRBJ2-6	ASSIDPTGANVLT
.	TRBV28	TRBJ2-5	ASSFFSLSVRETQY
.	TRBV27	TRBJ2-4	ASSSSRLAKNIQY
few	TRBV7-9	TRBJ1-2	ASSSDRGGYGYT
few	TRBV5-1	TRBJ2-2	ASSARNRGDTGELF
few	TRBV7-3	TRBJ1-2	ASSTGGQGNGYT
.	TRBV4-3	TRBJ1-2	ASSQDLAGGTYGYT
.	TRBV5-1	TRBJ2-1	ASSLVAGGVNEQF
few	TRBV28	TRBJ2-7	ASSSIAGGTVGYEQY
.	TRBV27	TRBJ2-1	ASSLWGTSGRIGEQF
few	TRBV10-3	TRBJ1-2	AISGGQGGSNYGYT
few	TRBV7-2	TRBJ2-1	ASSHGRGRAPSNNEQF
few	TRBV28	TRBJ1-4	ASSPGNEKLF
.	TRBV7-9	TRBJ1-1	ASEQGAYEAF
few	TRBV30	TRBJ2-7	AWSPQLAGGYEQY
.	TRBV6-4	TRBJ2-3	ASSDSAGGTQY
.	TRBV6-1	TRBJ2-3	ASSEAGLAGEAAHTDTQY
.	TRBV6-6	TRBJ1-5	ASSRQKSQPQH
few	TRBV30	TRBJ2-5	AWSAGETQY
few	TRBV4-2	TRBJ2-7	ASSQAGQAVYEQY
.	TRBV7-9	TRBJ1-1	ASSRRQEWSEAF
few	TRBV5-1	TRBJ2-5	ASSGQRQETQY
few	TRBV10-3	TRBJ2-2	AIKGQGTGELF
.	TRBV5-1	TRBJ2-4	ASSLVPGLAKNIQY
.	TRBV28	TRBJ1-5	ASSFNRNQPQH
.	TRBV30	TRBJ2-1	AWISYTLEQF
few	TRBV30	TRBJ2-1	AWETSGVFNEQF
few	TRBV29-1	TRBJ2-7	SVDSEGYEQY
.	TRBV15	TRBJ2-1	ATSRGRAGEVNEQF
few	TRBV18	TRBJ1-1	ASSNLEGTNTEAF
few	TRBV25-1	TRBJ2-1	ASPRDYRGNEQF
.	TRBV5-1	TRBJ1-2	ASSLGDRVDGYT
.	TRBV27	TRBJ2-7	ASSPWDIRRYEQY
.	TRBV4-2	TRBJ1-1	ASSQLQGSRVEAF
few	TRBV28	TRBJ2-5	ASSFAGMDQETQY
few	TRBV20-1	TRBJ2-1	SAPSGTSMF
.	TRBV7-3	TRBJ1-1	ASAGGGHTEAF
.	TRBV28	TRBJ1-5	ASTSGAGAGNQPQH
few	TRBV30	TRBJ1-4	AWSEGAGNEKLF
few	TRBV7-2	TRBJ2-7	ASSFRQGSLYEQY
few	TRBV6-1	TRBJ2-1	ASSESGLWNEQF
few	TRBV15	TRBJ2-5	ATSRDEEETQY
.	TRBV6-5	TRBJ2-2	ASRSQGIGELF
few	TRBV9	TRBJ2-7	ASSAGGGTTYEQY
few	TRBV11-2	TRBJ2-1	ASSYGGTGVSNEQF
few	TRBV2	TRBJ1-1	ASRQGSQNTEAF
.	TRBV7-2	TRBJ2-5	ASRPGSQETQY
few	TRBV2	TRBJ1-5	ASSEALRVNQPQH
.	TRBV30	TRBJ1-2	AWSVHPTGSTYGYT
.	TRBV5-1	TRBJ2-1	ASSLLAGGPDEQF
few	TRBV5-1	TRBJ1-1	ASSSRDRNTEAF